This T cell receptor beta chain originates from a study of blood T cell repertoires in COVID-19. In germline, CDR1 is MNHNS, CDR2 SASEGT. Trimming cost V 6 bases and J 5 bases; bases outside gene matches: 4. There are 14 residues in the CDR3. Assay: immunoSEQ multiplex PCR; the TCRdb copy retains only in-frame clones and omits some. The repertoire has over 100,000 clones, roughly 86% of them found once; the top ten carry around 9.5%. Sample: peripheral blood. The chain combines TRBV6-1 with TRBJ1-4; 9 bases align to TRBD1. The origin of this receptor is a man aged 40-55 years with active or convalescent COVID-19. The CDR3 is CASRVGQGNEKLFF. CDR3 DNA: TGTGCCAGCAGGGTGGGACAGGGCAATGAAAAACTGTTTTTT.